This T cell receptor (beta chain) was sequenced in a study of cytomegalovirus exposure and HLA in healthy donors. Turning to the study itself: Previous work identified roughly 120 million unique TCR beta sequences from 150 million to 200 million T cells.

It was with 60 Vbeta and 13 Jbeta primers that the PCR ran. Sequencing used immunoSEQ multiplex PCR; TCRdb keeps in-frame clones, though not all of them. The repertoire holds over 150,000 clones, with approximately 71% as singletons. Study-wide results and caveats: Rarity characterized most TCR sequences, yet some public TCRs appeared in many donors.

Donors sampled were nominally healthy, though unrecorded immune exposures were likely. Looked up from germline, CDR1 is SGHTS and CDR2 is YDEGEE. This CDR3 comprises 15 residues. The junction had 3 bases not matched to a gene; V was cut back by 1 base and J by 3 bases. This clone was recorded once. As yet, its antigen is unknown. The rearrangement joins TRBV5-8 to TRBJ2-5, with 10 positions matching TRBD2. The origin of this receptor is a male donor in good health and CMV-seronegative. Sequencing was performed on PBMCs. CDR3 sequence (DNA): TGTGCCAGCAGCTTGTCAGGACTAGCGGAAGAGACCCAGTACTTC. Its translation: CASSLSGLAEETQYF.